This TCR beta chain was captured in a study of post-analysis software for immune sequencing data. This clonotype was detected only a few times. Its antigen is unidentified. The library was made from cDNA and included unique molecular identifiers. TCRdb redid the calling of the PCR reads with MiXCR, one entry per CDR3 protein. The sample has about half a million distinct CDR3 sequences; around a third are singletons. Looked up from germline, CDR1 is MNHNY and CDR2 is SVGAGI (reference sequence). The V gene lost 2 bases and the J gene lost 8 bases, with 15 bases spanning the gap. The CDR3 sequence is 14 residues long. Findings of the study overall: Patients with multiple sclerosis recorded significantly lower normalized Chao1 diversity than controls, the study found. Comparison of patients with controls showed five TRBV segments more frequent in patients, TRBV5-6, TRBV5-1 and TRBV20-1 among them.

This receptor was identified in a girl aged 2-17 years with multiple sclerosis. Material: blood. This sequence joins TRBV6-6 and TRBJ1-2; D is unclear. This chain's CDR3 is CASSYEWGREGYTF. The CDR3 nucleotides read TGTGCCAGCAGTTACGAATGGGGAAGAGAAGGCTACACCTTC.